This T cell receptor (beta chain) was observed in a study of beta chain features in type 1 diabetes. Whole-study results and caveats: Although PCR might favor shorter templates, it would do so equally in patients and controls.

The study reverse transcribed the entire isolated RNA, so it sequenced expressed TCRB transcripts. Some clones are missing from TCRdb's copy, which holds only in-frame ones; the method was immunoSEQ multiplex PCR. The sample yields 360,000 or so clones, around 20% seen once. Concerning this clone itself: Its antigen is still unknown.

The sequence derives from a woman younger than 35 in good health. The specimen was naive CD4+ T cells from blood.

CDR3 sequence (DNA): TGTGCCAGCAGTGGGGACAGCAAGAATTCACCCCTCCACTTT. This gives the protein CASSGDSKNSPLHF. The chain recombines TRBV2 with TRBJ1-6; 7 positions agree with TRBD1. V gave up 4 bases and J gave up 7 bases; unmatched junction bases: 4. Germline values: CDR1 SNHLY, CDR2 FYNNEI. The CDR3 length is 14 residues.